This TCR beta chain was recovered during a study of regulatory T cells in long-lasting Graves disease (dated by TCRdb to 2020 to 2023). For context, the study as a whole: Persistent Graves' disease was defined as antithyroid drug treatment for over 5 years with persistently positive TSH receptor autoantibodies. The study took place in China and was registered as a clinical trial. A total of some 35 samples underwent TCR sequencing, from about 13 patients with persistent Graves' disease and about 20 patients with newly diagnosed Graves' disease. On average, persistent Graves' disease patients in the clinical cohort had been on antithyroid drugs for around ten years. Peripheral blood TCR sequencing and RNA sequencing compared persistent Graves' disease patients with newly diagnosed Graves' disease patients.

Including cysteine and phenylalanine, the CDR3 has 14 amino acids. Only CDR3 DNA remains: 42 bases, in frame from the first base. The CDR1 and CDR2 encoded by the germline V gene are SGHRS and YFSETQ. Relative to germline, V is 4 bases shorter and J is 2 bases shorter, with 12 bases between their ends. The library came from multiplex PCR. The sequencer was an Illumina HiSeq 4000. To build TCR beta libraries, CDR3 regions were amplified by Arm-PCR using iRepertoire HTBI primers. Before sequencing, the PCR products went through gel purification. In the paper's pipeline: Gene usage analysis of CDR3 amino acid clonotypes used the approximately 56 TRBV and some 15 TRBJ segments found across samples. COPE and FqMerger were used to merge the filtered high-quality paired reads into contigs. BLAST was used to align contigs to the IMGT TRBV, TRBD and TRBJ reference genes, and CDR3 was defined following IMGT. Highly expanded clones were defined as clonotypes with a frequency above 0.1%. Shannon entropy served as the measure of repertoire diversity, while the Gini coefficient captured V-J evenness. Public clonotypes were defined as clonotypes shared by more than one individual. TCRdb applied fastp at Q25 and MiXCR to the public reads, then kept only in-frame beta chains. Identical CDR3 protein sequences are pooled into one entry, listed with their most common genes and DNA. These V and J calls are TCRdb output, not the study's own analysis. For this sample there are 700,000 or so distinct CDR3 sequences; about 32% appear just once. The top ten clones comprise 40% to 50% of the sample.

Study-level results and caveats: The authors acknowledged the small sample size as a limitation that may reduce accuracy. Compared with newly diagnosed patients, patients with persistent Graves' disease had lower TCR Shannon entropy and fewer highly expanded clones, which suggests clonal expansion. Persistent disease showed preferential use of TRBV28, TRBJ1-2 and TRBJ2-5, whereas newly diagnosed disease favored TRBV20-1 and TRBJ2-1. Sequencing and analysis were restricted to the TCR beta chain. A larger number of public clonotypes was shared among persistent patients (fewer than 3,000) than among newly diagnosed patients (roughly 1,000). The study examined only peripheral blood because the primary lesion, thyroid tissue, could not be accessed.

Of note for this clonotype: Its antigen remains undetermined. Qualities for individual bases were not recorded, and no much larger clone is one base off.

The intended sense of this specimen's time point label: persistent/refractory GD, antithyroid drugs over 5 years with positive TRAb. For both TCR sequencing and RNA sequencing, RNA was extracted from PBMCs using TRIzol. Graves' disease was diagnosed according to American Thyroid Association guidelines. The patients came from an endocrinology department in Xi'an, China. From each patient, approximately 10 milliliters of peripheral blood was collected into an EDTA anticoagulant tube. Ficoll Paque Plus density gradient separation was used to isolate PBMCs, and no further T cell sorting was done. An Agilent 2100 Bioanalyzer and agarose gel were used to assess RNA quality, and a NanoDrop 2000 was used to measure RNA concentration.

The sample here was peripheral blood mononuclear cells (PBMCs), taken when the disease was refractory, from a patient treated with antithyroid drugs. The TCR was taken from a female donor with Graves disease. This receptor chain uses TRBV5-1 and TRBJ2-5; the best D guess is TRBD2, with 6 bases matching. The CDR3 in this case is CASSIGGTQETQYF. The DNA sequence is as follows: TGCGCCAGCAGCATCGGCGGGACTCAAGAGACCCAGTACTTC.